The 26 T cell receptor beta chains presented below share a single source sample, sequenced in a study of neurological immune-mediated disorders. MiXCR was run by TCRdb on the 5' RACE reads, yielding one entry per CDR3 protein. The table has 53,000 or so distinct CDR3 sequences, roughly 13% seen once; the top ten hold around a tenth. The sample was PBMCs. Receptor source: a woman in her sixties or seventies with HTLV-1-associated myelopathy (HAM/TSP).

The chain joins TRBV20-1 to TRBJ2-2; no clear D. The CDR3 loop spans 13 amino acids. Germline CDR1 is DFQATT and CDR2 is SNEGSKA (reference sequence). Trimming took off 0 bases at V and 1 base at J, with 3 bases between the two ends. This CDR3 is CSARDRNTGELFF. The CDR3 DNA sequence: TGCAGTGCTAGAGACCGGAACACCGGGGAGCTGTTTTTT.

This clonotype has a count of ten or more. The V and J genes are TRBV6-5 and TRBJ1-1; weak D call: TRBD1 (5 bases). The CDR3 totals 13 residues. CDR1 MNHEY and CDR2 SVGAGI come from the germline V gene. V dropped 8 bases and J dropped 1 base, with 11 bases sitting between them. CDR3 amino acids: CASSWGKNTEAFF. CDR3 DNA: TGTGCCAGCTCCTGGGGGAAGAACACTGAAGCTTTCTTT.

This clonotype has a count of ten or more. V is TRBV6-5 and J is TRBJ2-6, with 8 bases fitting TRBD1. Per the germline V gene, CDR1 is MNHEY and CDR2 is SVGAGI. V lost 2 bases, J lost 3 bases, and 15 bases stayed unmatched. The CDR3 has 20 residues. The CDR3 DNA is TGTGCCAGCAGTTACAAGTCGGCAGGGGGCGCGTTTTTTGGGGCCAACGTCCTGACTTTC. Its translation is CASSYKSAGGAFFGANVLTF.

V is TRBV7-3 and J is TRBJ2-1; D perhaps matches TRBD2 (5 bases). The germline V gene encodes CDR1 SGHTA and CDR2 FQGTGA. V was clipped by 1 base and J by 12 bases, with 13 bases between them. The CDR3 length is 13 residues. The DNA of the CDR3 is TGTGCCAGCAGCTTAAACCCAGAGGGTGTGCAGTTCTTC. It yields the protein CASSLNPEGVQFF.

The chain employs TRBV7-2 and TRBJ2-3, with 7 bases identical to TRBD1. The CDR3 covers 13 residues. In germline, CDR1 is SGHTA, CDR2 FQGNSA. V shed 8 bases, J shed 6 bases, and the junction held 8 bases outside the gene matches. The CDR3 protein is CASGVDRADTQYF. The DNA for the CDR3 is TGTGCCAGCGGCGTAGACAGGGCCGATACGCAGTATTTT.

This clonotype appeared many times. The CDR3 bases are TGTGCCAGCAGCCCAACTGGGGGCGAGCAGTTCTTC. It encodes CASSPTGGEQFF. The chain has TRBV7-3 and TRBJ2-1; tentative D call: TRBD1 (6 bases). Germline V gene sequence: CDR1 SGHTA, CDR2 FQGTGA. Trimming cost V 5 bases and J 10 bases, with 12 bases left between them. There are 12 residues in the CDR3.

This clonotype occurred many times. This chain uses TRBV5-5 with TRBJ2-7, with 7 bases fitting TRBD1. CDR1 and CDR2 (germline): SGHKS, YYEKEE (reference sequence). V shed 2 bases and J 2 bases; nucleotides not matched to a gene: 7. This CDR3 contains 15 residues. The CDR3 here is CASSFLAGTAYEQYF. The CDR3 bases are TGTGCCAGCAGCTTCCTAGCCGGGACAGCCTACGAGCAGTACTTC. Drawing the rest from reference TRBV5-5 and TRBJ2-7, the complete variable domain is DAGVTQSPTHLIKTRGQQVTLRCSPISGHKSVSWYQQVLGQGPQFIFQYYEKEERGRGNFPDRFSARQFPNYSSELNVNALLLGDSALYLCASSFLAGTAYEQYFGPGTRLTVT.

The J gene is TRBJ2-7, the V gene TRBV7-6; TRBD2 agrees at 8 bases. J was trimmed by 4 bases and V by 0 bases; bases with no gene match: 5. Looked up from germline, CDR1 is SGHVS and CDR2 is FNYEAQ. The length of the CDR3 is 15 residues. The CDR3 bases are TGTGCCAGCAGCTTAGCGTCGGGAGGGCCTTACGAGCAGTACTTC. This gives the protein CASSLASGGPYEQYF. The variable domain in full, with the rest retrieved from reference TRBV7-6 and TRBJ2-7, is GAGVSQSPRYKVTKRGQDVALRCDPISGHVSLYWYRQALGQGPEFLTYFNYEAQQDKSGLPNDRFSAERPEGSISTLTIQRTEQRDSAMYRCASSLASGGPYEQYFGPGTRLTVT.

The chain uses TRBV20-1 and TRBJ2-1; D could derive from TRBD1 or TRBD2 (5 bases each). This CDR3 has 13 residues. The germline CDR1 and CDR2 sequences are DFQATT and SNEGSKA (reference sequence). Trimming removed 3 bases at V and 9 bases at J, with 15 bases between. CDR3 region: CSASGALPGEQFF. The CDR3 DNA reads TGCAGTGCTAGCGGGGCTCTTCCTGGTGAGCAGTTCTTC.

This clonotype was detected ten times or more. The chain is built from TRBV6-5 and TRBJ2-2, with a tentative D call TRBD1 (5 bases). Germline V CDR1 and CDR2: MNHEY, SVGAGI. With 5 bases removed from V and 3 bases from J, the gap between germline ends came to 13 bases. The CDR3 length is 15 residues. The CDR3 region has the DNA TGTGCCAGCAGTCTGTCGATAGGGGACACCGGGGAGCTGTTTTTT. Protein: CASSLSIGDTGELFF.

V gene TRBV12-3 or TRBV12-4 combines with J gene TRBJ1-1, with D unclear. Trimming removed 7 bases from V and 1 base from J, with 10 bases in between. The CDR3 is 13 amino acids. The CDR3, as DNA: TGTGCCAGCACCAGGACGGCGAACACTGAAGCTTTCTTT. It encodes CASTRTANTEAFF.

This clonotype was observed many times. V and J are TRBV5-1 and TRBJ2-3, with D unclear. Germline V lookup: CDR1 SGHRS, CDR2 YFSETQ. The CDR3 is 13 residues long. Trimming took off 4 bases at V and 2 bases at J, with 8 bases between the two ends. CDR3 amino acids: CASSTTITDTQYF. CDR3 DNA: TGCGCCAGCAGCACCACCATCACAGATACGCAGTATTTT.

This clonotype was seen at least ten times. V is TRBV15 and J is TRBJ2-5, with 10 bases aligning to TRBD1. In germline, CDR1 is LNHNV, CDR2 YYDKDF (reference sequence). The CDR3 runs to 15 residues. Unmatched junction bases numbered 6, after V lost 3 bases and J lost 5 bases. CDR3 sequence reads: CATSSLTGGLETQYF. DNA of the CDR3: TGTGCCACCAGCAGTTTGACAGGGGGCTTGGAGACCCAGTACTTC.

This clonotype was counted only a few times. This sequence joins TRBV11-2 and TRBJ2-1, with 8 bases that match TRBD2. The length of the CDR3 is 16 residues. CDR1 and CDR2 from the germline V gene are SGHAT and FQNNGV. V lost 0 bases to trimming and J lost 5 bases; unmatched junction nucleotides: 6. The CDR3 region has the DNA TGTGCCAGCAGCTTAGATCGGGTAGCGGGGAACAATGAGCAGTTCTTC. Residues: CASSLDRVAGNNEQFF.

This clonotype was observed at least ten times. The CDR3 region is CASTWDTMNTEAFF. DNA of the CDR3: TGTGCCAGCACCTGGGACACTATGAACACTGAAGCTTTCTTT. J is TRBJ1-1 and V is TRBV12-3 or TRBV12-4; a possible D gene is TRBD1 (6 bases). The CDR3 is 14 residues long. V was shortened by 7 bases and J by 0 bases, with 12 bases between the two germline ends.

Of note for this clonotype: A single base separates this from a much larger clone, so it may be a read error. This chain joins TRBV7-2 and TRBJ2-1; D is unresolved. Trimming took off 4 bases at V and 8 bases at J, with 6 bases between the two ends. There are 11 residues in the CDR3. From germline, CDR1 is SGHTA and CDR2 FQGNSA. CDR3 region: CASSSIDEQFF. The CDR3 DNA sequence: TGTGCCAGCAGCTCCATCGATGAGCAGTTCTTC.

This clonotype has ten or more counts. The chain links TRBV7-9 to TRBJ2-3; D is tentatively TRBD1 or TRBD2 (5 bases each). The CDR3 sequence is 15 residues long. V was clipped by 5 bases and J by 2 bases, with 14 bases between them. Germline values: CDR1 SEHNR, CDR2 FQNEAQ (reference sequence). The DNA for the CDR3 is TGTGCCAGCAGCCCGACTGGGACGACCACAGATACGCAGTATTTT. This codes for CASSPTGTTTDTQYF. The variable domain in full, with the rest retrieved from reference TRBV7-9 and TRBJ2-3, is DTGVSQNPRHKITKRGQNVTFRCDPISEHNRLYWYRQTLGQGPEFLTYFQNEAQLEKSRLLSDRFSAERPKGSFSTLEIQRTEQGDSAMYLCASSPTGTTTDTQYFGPGTRLTVL.

A word on this clonotype: A much larger clone lies a single base off, so this may be a read error. This chain joins TRBV10-2 and TRBJ2-1, with D unclear. This CDR3 has 14 amino acids. Germline lookup yields CDR1 WSHSY and CDR2 SAAADI. The CDR3 nucleotides read TGCGCCAGCAGCGGGCAGGTGCTAACCAATGGGCAGTTCTTC. This encodes CASSGQVLTNGQFF.

This clonotype was counted ten times or more. The rearrangement uses TRBV5-1 and TRBJ2-1, with 7 bases fitting TRBD2. The CDR3 runs 16 residues. Trimming took 0 bases from V and 5 from J; bases not matched to a gene: 8. Germline-derived CDR1 and CDR2 are SGHRS and YFSETQ. The CDR3 reads CASSLVPSGAHNEQFF. CDR3 coding DNA: TGCGCCAGCAGCTTGGTTCCTAGCGGTGCCCACAATGAGCAGTTCTTC.

This clonotype has ten or more counts. The chain couples TRBV21-1 to TRBJ1-1; the tabulated D call, TRBD1, remains unverified against the DNA. TRBV21-1 is listed as a pseudogene. The length of the CDR3 is 16 residues. The CDR3 is CASSDIRTQGNTEAFF. CDR3 coding DNA: TGTGCCAGCAGCGATATACGCACACAGGGGAACACTGAAGCTTTCTTT.

There are many counts of this clonotype. CDR3: CASSHHRSGRGSYEQYF. The DNA for the CDR3 is TGCGCCAGCAGCCACCATCGTAGCGGGAGGGGGTCCTACGAGCAGTACTTC. The chain has TRBV4-1 and TRBJ2-7; 11 bases align to TRBD2. Germline loops: CDR1 MGHRA, CDR2 YSYEKL. Trimming removed 3 bases from V and 1 base from J; junction bases left unmatched: 8. CDR3 size: 17 residues.

The sample holds many counts of this clonotype. This chain uses TRBV12-3 or TRBV12-4 with TRBJ2-3; the match to TRBD2 covers 9 bases. The CDR3 loop spans 15 amino acids. Unmatched junction bases numbered 6, after V lost 5 bases and J lost 3 bases. The CDR3 protein is CASSVSGSVTDTQYF. The CDR3 DNA follows: TGTGCCAGCAGTGTTAGCGGGAGTGTGACAGATACGCAGTATTTT.

This clonotype was counted between two and nine times. The rearrangement uses TRBV20-1 and TRBJ2-7, with D uncertain. Trimming left V 0 bases short and J 3 bases short, with 12 bases between. Germline V gene lookup returns CDR1 DFQATT and CDR2 SNEGSKA (reference sequence). CDR3 size: 14 residues. The CDR3 DNA reads TGCAGTGCTAGAGATCGAGTAGGCCGCTACGAGCAGTACTTC. Its translation: CSARDRVGRYEQYF.

In its sample, this clonotype was seen many times. CDR3 loop: CSTKRVSTDTQYF. CDR3 nucleotide sequence: TGCAGTACCAAGCGGGTTAGCACAGATACGCAGTATTTT. The J gene is TRBJ2-3, the V gene TRBV20-1, with D tentatively TRBD2 (6 bases). The CDR3 length is 13 residues. Germline V lookup: CDR1 DFQATT, CDR2 SNEGSKA (reference sequence). V lost 8 bases, J lost 0 bases, and 12 bases lay in between.

This clonotype was detected ten times or more. The chain recombines TRBV20-1 with TRBJ2-3; 11 nucleotides align to TRBD2. Germline V gene sequence: CDR1 DFQATT, CDR2 SNEGSKA (reference sequence). The CDR3 spans 15 residues. The junction had 5 bases not matched to a gene; V was cut back by 6 bases and J by 0 bases. In DNA form, the CDR3 reads TGCAGTGCCTCAACTAGCGGGGGAAGCACAGATACGCAGTATTTT. It translates to CSASTSGGSTDTQYF.

This clonotype was found many times. V and J are TRBV4-1 and TRBJ2-7; D is unclear. Germline V gene lookup returns CDR1 MGHRA and CDR2 YSYEKL. V was shortened by 0 bases and J by 2 bases, with 8 bases between the two germline ends. There are 14 residues in the CDR3. The CDR3 reads CASSQERQAYEQYF. The CDR3 DNA follows: TGCGCCAGCAGCCAAGAACGGCAGGCCTACGAGCAGTACTTC.